This T cell receptor beta chain was observed in a study of early T cells in non-severe SARS-CoV-2 infection. This clonotype occurred a few times. Via MiXCR, TCRdb re-called the 5' RACE reads, giving one row per CDR3 protein. The table records about 64,000 distinct CDR3 sequences, approximately 11% of them present only once. CDR3 length: 17 amino acids. V shed 5 bases, J shed 2 bases, and the junction held 4 bases outside the gene matches. The sample consisted of whole blood, taken at baseline. The chain has TRBV12-3 or TRBV12-4 and TRBJ2-3; 16 nucleotides match TRBD2. This receptor was obtained from an adult who was a healthcare worker with PCR-confirmed SARS-CoV-2 infection or an uninfected control (not recorded which). The CDR3 loop reads CASSPGTSGGATDTQYF. CDR3 sequence (DNA): TGTGCCAGCAGTCCCGGGACTAGCGGGGGGGCCACAGATACGCAGTATTTT.